This is a list of T cell receptor beta chains from one sample in a study of blood T cell repertoires in COVID-19. The assay was immunoSEQ multiplex PCR, and TCRdb's table has in-frame clones only and misses some. The repertoire holds tens of thousands of clones, 89% seen once, with 1.6% in the top ten. Material: peripheral blood. These TCRs come from a man aged 55-75 years with acute or convalescent COVID-19. Each CDR3 is given without its conserved first and last residue. D genes are given only for firm matches.

v_gene	d_gene	j_gene	CDR3aa
TRBV6-6	TRBD2	TRBJ2-1	ASRPTSGGLNEQF
TRBV6-5	-	TRBJ1-3	ASRGLSGNTIY
TRBV3-1/TRBV3-2	-	TRBJ2-3	ASSQDRRRGTQY
TRBV4-1	-	TRBJ1-4	ASSQERPRMEKLF
TRBV7-8	-	TRBJ2-7	ASSLAPGQGGYEQY
TRBV12-3/TRBV12-4	-	TRBJ1-2	ASSLPGDGYT
TRBV5-4	-	TRBJ1-4	ASSLGGVLEKLF
TRBV27	TRBD2	TRBJ2-7	ASSLRTSGESSYEQY
TRBV5-4	-	TRBJ1-6	ASREQGRGFLSPLH
TRBV10-3	TRBD2	TRBJ2-7	AISGGGGFYEQY
TRBV3-1/TRBV3-2	-	TRBJ1-5	ASSQTGSQPQH
TRBV7-6	TRBD1	TRBJ2-5	ASSLGTGGAETQY
TRBV5-6	TRBD1	TRBJ2-2	ASSLPTGVDTGELF
TRBV4-1	-	TRBJ1-6	ASSQGWSDSPLH